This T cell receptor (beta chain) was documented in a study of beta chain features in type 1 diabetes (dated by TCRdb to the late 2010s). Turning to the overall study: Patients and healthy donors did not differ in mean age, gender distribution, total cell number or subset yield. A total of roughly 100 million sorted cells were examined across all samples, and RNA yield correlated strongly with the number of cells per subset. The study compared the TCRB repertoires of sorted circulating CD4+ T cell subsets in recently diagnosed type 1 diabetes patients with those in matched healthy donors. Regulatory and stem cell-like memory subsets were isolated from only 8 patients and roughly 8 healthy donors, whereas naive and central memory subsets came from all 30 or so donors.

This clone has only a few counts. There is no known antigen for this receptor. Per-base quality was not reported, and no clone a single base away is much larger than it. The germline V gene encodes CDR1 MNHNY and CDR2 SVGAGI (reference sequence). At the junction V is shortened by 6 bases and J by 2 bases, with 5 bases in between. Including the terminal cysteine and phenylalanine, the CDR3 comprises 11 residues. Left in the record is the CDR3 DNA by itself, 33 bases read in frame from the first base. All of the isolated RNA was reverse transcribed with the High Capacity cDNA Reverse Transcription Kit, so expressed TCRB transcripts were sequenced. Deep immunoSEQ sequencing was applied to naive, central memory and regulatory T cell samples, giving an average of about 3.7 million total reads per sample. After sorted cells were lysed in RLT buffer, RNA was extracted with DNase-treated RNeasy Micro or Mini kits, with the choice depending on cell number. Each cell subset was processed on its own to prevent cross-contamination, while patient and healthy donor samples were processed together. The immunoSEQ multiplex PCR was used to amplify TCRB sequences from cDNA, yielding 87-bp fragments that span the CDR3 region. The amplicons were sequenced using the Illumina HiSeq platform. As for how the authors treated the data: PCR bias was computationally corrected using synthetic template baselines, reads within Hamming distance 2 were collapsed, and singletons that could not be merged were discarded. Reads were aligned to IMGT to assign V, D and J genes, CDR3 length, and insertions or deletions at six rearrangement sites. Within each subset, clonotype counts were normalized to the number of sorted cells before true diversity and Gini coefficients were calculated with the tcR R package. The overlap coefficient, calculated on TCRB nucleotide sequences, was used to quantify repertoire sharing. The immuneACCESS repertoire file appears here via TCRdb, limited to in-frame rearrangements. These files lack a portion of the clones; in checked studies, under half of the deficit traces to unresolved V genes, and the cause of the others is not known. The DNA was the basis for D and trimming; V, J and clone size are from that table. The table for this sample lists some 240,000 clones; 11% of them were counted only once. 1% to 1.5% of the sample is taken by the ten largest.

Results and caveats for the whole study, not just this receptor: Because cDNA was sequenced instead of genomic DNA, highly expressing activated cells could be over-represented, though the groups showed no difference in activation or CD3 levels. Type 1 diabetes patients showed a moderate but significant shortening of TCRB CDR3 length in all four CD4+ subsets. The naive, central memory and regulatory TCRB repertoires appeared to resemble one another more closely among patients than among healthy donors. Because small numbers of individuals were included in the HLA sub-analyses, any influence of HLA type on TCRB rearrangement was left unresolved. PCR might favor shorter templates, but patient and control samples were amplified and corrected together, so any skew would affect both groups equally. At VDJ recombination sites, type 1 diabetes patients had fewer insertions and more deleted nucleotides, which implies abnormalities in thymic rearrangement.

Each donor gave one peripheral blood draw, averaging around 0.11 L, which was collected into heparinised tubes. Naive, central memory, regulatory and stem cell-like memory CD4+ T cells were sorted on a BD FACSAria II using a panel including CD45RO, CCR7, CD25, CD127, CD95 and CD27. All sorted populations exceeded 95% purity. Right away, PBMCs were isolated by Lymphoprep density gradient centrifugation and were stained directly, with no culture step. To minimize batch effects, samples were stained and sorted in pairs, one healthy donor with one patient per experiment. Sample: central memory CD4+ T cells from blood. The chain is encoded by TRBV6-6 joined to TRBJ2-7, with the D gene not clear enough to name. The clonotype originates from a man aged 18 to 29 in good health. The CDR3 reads CASRAAYEQYF. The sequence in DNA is TGTGCCAGCAGGGCAGCCTACGAGCAGTACTTC.